This entry is about one T cell receptor (beta chain). In germline, CDR1 is LNHNV, CDR2 YYDKDF (reference sequence). The CDR3 sequence is 17 residues long. The V segment lost 5 bases and the J segment 6 bases; nucleotides outside the gene matches: 11. The data belong to a study of shared clonotypes between healthy human individuals. Study context: Per-donor plates numbered three CD4 naive, three CD4 memory, two CD8 naive and one CD8 memory.

The repertoire was sequenced with immunoSEQ multiplex PCR; TCRdb's copy has only in-frame clones and lacks some. There are about 2.4 million clones in the sample; 80% to 95% occur only once, and about 0.39% lies in the top ten. This chain links TRBV15 with TRBJ2-1; 12 bases line up with TRBD2. The source of this sequence is a young man in good health. Some clones in this sample may be carry-over from other donors' samples. Sequenced material: naive CD4+ T cells from PBMCs. Specified subset: CD45RA+ positively selected. Here the CDR3 reads CATSERLLAGGLNEQFF. DNA of the CDR3: TGTGCCACCAGCGAACGTCTTCTAGCGGGAGGGCTCAATGAGCAGTTCTTC. The full variable domain, completed using reference TRBV15 and TRBJ2-1, is DAMVIQNPRYQVTQFGKPVTLSCSQTLNHNVMYWYQQKSSQAPKLLFHYYDKDFNNEADTPDNFQSRRPNTSFCFLDIRSPGLGDTAMYLCATSERLLAGGLNEQFFGPGTRLTVL.